The 11 T cell receptor beta chains listed next were all sequenced from one sample in a study of blood T cells in healthy people across ages (dated by TCRdb to about 2015). Library construction relied on 5' RACE. Instrument used: Illumina HiSeq 2500. The second PCR ran for about 6 to 12 cycles and used a J-beta primer mix along with a sample-barcoded 5' primer. The public reads were reprocessed in TCRdb via fastp at Q25 and MiXCR, keeping in-frame beta chains. When rows share a CDR3 protein, they turn into one entry using the most common DNA and genes. This sample lists 1.5 million to 2 million distinct CDR3 sequences; about 35% were detected once. The ten top clones hold approximately 11% of the sample. Sequences were obtained from blood. The receptors originated from a young woman in good health.

This clonotype came up a few times. The J gene is TRBJ2-5, the V gene TRBV11-1, with 10 bases fitting TRBD2. The V gene's germline CDR1 is SGHAT and CDR2 FQDESV (reference sequence). The trim removed 5 bases at V and 5 bases at J, leaving 5 bases unmatched. The CDR3 runs 14 residues. The CDR3: CASSPPGLAETQYF. The CDR3 DNA sequence: TGTGCCAGCAGCCCTCCGGGACTAGCGGAGACCCAGTACTTC.

The table lists this clonotype with a few counts. The chain has TRBV5-5 and TRBJ2-3; D is ambiguous. V dropped 5 bases and J dropped 0 bases, with 16 bases sitting between them. This CDR3 contains 16 residues. CDR1 and CDR2 (germline): SGHKS, YYEKEE (reference sequence). The CDR3 loop is CASRYRGPPSTDTQYF. The CDR3 nucleotides read TGTGCCAGCAGGTACAGAGGTCCTCCTAGCACAGATACGCAGTATTTT.

This rearrangement joins TRBV18 to TRBJ2-3; TRBD1 or TRBD2 may be the D gene (5 bases each). V lost 3 bases to trimming and J lost 3 bases, with 19 bases between them. This CDR3 spans 17 amino acids. Germline CDR1 is KGHSH and CDR2 is LQKENI. The CDR3 DNA is TGTGCCAGCTCACCGCAGACGGGACGGGGCAATACAGATACGCAGTATTTT. It codes for CASSPQTGRGNTDTQYF.

This clonotype was recorded a few times. V and J are TRBV5-1 and TRBJ2-1; D uncertain. The CDR3 runs to 12 residues. V lost 4 bases and J 6 bases, leaving 8 bases between the germline ends. CDR1 is SGHRS and CDR2 is YFSETQ in the germline V gene. The CDR3 protein is CASSIGPNEQFF. As DNA, the CDR3 is TGCGCCAGCAGCATTGGGCCCAATGAGCAGTTCTTC.

The chain carries TRBV5-1 and TRBJ1-1; the D is unclear. From germline, CDR1 is SGHRS and CDR2 YFSETQ. The CDR3 spans 14 residues. V was shortened by 1 base and J by 1 base, with 8 bases between the two germline ends. CDR3 DNA: TGCGCCAGCAGCTTGACACTCCAGAACACTGAAGCTTTCTTT. Protein sequence: CASSLTLQNTEAFF.

The V call is TRBV9, the J call TRBJ2-7, with D unclear. V was cut by 2 bases and J by 5 bases, with 14 bases left in between. The CDR3 has 14 residues. Germline loops: CDR1 SGDLS, CDR2 YYNGEE. CDR3 amino acids: CASSVGGDPNEQYF. As DNA, the CDR3 is TGTGCCAGCAGCGTGGGTGGAGACCCCAACGAGCAGTACTTC.

At least ten counts were recorded for this clonotype. The chain links TRBV24-1 to TRBJ1-2; D gene uncertain. The V gene lost 5 bases and the J gene lost 4 bases, with 10 bases spanning the gap. Germline CDR1 reads KGHDR; CDR2 reads SFDVKD. CDR3 length equals 13 residues. The CDR3 sequence is CATSAGRTYGYTF. The CDR3 DNA reads as TGTGCCACCAGTGCTGGCAGAACCTATGGCTACACCTTC.

This rearrangement joins TRBV6-1 to TRBJ1-5; 11 positions match TRBD1. Looked up from germline, CDR1 is MNHNS and CDR2 is SASEGT. The CDR3 length is 16 residues. Germline trimming cut 1 base from V and 3 bases from J; bases unmatched to any gene: 2. The CDR3 region is CASSEGDRGYNQPQHF. CDR3 in DNA: TGTGCCAGCAGTGAAGGGGACAGGGGGTACAATCAGCCCCAGCATTTT.

V is TRBV29-1 and J is TRBJ1-1; 9 bases fit TRBD1. The CDR3 runs 14 residues. Germline lookup yields CDR1 SQVTM and CDR2 ANQGSEA. Unmatched junction bases numbered 7, after V lost 4 bases and J lost 4 bases. The CDR3 region is CSVVEQGAVTEAFF. In DNA form, the CDR3 reads TGCAGCGTTGTGGAACAGGGGGCCGTCACTGAAGCTTTCTTT.

The gene calls are TRBV10-3 and TRBJ2-3; D is perhaps TRBD1 (6 bases). V was clipped by 5 bases and J by 2 bases, with 14 bases between them. The CDR3 consists of 15 residues. The germline CDR1 and CDR2 sequences are ENHRY and SYGVKD. DNA for the CDR3: TGTGCCATCAGTCCCAGGGGTCCTCTCACAGATACGCAGTATTTT. Protein product: CAISPRGPLTDTQYF.

The chain recombines TRBV4-2 with TRBJ1-2; no clear D. The CDR3 consists of 14 residues. Germline lookup yields CDR1 LGHNA and CDR2 YNFKEQ. V was shortened by 2 bases and J by 8 bases, with 15 bases between the two germline ends. CDR3 bases: TGTGCCAGCAGCCAAAAAGACGTTTTAGCCGGCTACACCTTC. Amino acid sequence: CASSQKDVLAGYTF.